This T cell receptor (beta chain) was profiled in a study of post-analysis software for immune sequencing data. In the study overall: Disease courses included relapsing-remitting, secondary progressive and progressive-relapsing multiple sclerosis.

Researchers reported that TCR beta cDNA libraries carried unique molecular identifiers. TCRdb re-analysed the PCR reads in MiXCR, keeping a single row per CDR3 protein. The repertoire holds about 810,000 distinct CDR3 sequences, 53% seen once, with 4% to 5.5% in the top ten. Input material: blood. This TCR derives from a girl between 10 and 17 years old with multiple sclerosis.

CDR3 nucleotide sequence: TGTGCCAGCAGCTTAGATCCCCAGGGCGGGGTAGAGACCCAGTACTTC. Amino acids: CASSLDPQGGVETQYF. The chain is built from TRBV11-2 and TRBJ2-5, with TRBD2 as a possible D gene (6 bases). Trimming stripped 0 bases from V and 4 bases from J, with 15 bases between. The CDR3 has 16 amino acids. The V gene's germline CDR1 is SGHAT and CDR2 FQNNGV.